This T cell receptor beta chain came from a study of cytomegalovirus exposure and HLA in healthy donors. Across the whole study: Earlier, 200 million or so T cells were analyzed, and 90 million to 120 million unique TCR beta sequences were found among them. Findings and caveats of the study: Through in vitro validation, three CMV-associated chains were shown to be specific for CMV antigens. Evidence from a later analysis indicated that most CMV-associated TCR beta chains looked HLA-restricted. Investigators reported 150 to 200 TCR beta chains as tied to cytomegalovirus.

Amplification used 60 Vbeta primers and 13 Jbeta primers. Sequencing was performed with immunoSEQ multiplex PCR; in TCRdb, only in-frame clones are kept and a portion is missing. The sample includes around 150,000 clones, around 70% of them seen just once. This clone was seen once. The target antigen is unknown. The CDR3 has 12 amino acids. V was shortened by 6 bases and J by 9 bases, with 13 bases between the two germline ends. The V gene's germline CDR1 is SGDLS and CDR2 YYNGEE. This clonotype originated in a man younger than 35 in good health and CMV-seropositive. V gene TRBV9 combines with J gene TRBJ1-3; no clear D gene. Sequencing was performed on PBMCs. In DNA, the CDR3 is TGTGCCAGCAACTCTGGTCGGGGCACCATATATTTT. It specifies CASNSGRGTIYF. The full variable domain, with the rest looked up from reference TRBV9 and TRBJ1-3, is DSGVTQTPKHLITATGQRVTLRCSPRSGDLSVYWYQQSLDQGLQFLIQYYNGEERAKGNILERFSAQQFPDLHSELNLSSLELGDSALYFCASNSGRGTIYFGEGSWLTVV.